What follows are 16 T cell receptor beta chains derived from one specimen sequenced in a study of shared clonotypes between healthy human individuals. Libraries were prepared by immunoSEQ multiplex PCR; TCRdb keeps only in-frame clonotypes and omits some of them. This table holds about 680,000 clones, roughly 94% found once. CD8 cells regarded as naive lacked CD45RO, were positively chosen for CCR7, and omitted terminally differentiated effector memory CD45RA+ cells. Sample: naive CD8+ T cells sorted from blood. All receptors derive from a man aged 30 to 39 in good health.

The chain recombines TRBV7-9 with TRBJ2-7; D may be TRBD1 (5 bases). Germline values: CDR1 SEHNR, CDR2 FQNEAQ (reference sequence). V lost 5 bases, J lost 5 bases, and 13 bases lay in between. The CDR3 runs 13 residues. In DNA form, the CDR3 reads TGTGCCAGCAGCAAAACAGGATCCCACGAGCAGTACTTC. Translated: CASSKTGSHEQYF.

V is TRBV9 and J is TRBJ1-4; tentatively, D is TRBD1 (5 bases). V lost 0 bases to trimming and J lost 3 bases, with 9 bases between them. The CDR3 is made up of 15 amino acids. Per the germline V gene, CDR1 is SGDLS and CDR2 is YYNGEE. The CDR3: CASSVEGTANEKLFF. CDR3 bases: TGTGCCAGCAGCGTAGAAGGGACCGCTAATGAAAAACTGTTTTTT. Full variable domain (outside the CDR3, taken from reference TRBV9 and TRBJ1-4): DSGVTQTPKHLITATGQRVTLRCSPRSGDLSVYWYQQSLDQGLQFLIQYYNGEERAKGNILERFSAQQFPDLHSELNLSSLELGDSALYFCASSVEGTANEKLFFGSGTQLSVL.

This clone was seen once. The chain combines TRBV6-1 with TRBJ2-2; weak D call: TRBD2 (5 bases). The CDR3 consists of 14 residues. From germline, CDR1 is MNHNS and CDR2 SASEGT. V shed 7 bases and J shed 5 bases, with 14 bases lying between them. The CDR3 DNA is TGTGCCAGCACCCTGTTAGGAGGAACCGGGGAGCTGTTTTTT. Protein sequence: CASTLLGGTGELFF.

V and J are TRBV10-3 and TRBJ2-5; no reliable D call. V lost 6 bases and J lost 3, with 11 bases in between. Looked up from germline, CDR1 is ENHRY and CDR2 is SYGVKD. The CDR3 covers 13 residues. The CDR3 sequence: CAISLLSKETQYF. The CDR3 DNA sequence: TGTGCCATCAGCCTCTTGAGTAAAGAGACCCAGTACTTC.

The table lists this clone with a count of one. This sequence joins TRBV28 and TRBJ2-1, with D possibly being TRBD1 (6 bases). CDR1 is MDHEN and CDR2 is SYDVKM in the germline V gene. V lost 5 bases to trimming and J lost 5 bases, with 31 bases between them. CDR3 length equals 20 residues. The CDR3 spells CASSLPTLPERGTDHNEQFF. The CDR3 bases are TGTGCCAGCAGTCTCCCGACCTTACCGGAGAGGGGGACGGACCACAATGAGCAGTTCTTC. Full variable domain (rest looked up from reference TRBV28 and TRBJ2-1): DVKVTQSSRYLVKRTGEKVFLECVQDMDHENMFWYRQDPGLGLRLIYFSYDVKMKEKGDIPEGYSVSREKKERFSLILESASTNQTSMYLCASSLPTLPERGTDHNEQFFGPGTRLTVL.

The J gene is TRBJ2-1, the V gene TRBV7-8, with D perhaps TRBD1 or TRBD2 (5 bases each). CDR1 is SGHVS and CDR2 is FQNEAQ in the germline V gene. There are 19 residues in the CDR3. V lost 5 bases and J 4 bases, leaving 27 bases between the germline ends. This chain's CDR3 is CASSLVPLGAGKIYNEQFF. In DNA, the CDR3 is TGTGCCAGCAGCCTAGTCCCTTTAGGGGCCGGGAAGATTTACAATGAGCAGTTCTTC.

The chain uses TRBV5-4 and TRBJ2-7; the match to TRBD1 covers 7 bases. Trimming removed 2 bases from V and 5 bases from J; junction bases left unmatched: 4. The CDR3 is 13 residues long. Germline CDR1 reads SGHNT; CDR2 reads YYREEE (reference sequence). CDR3 sequence: CASSFHRGHEQYF. CDR3 sequence (DNA): TGTGCCAGCAGCTTCCATAGGGGGCACGAGCAGTACTTC.

The chain combines TRBV29-1 with TRBJ1-2; D gene uncertain. With 4 bases removed from V and 6 bases from J, the gap between germline ends came to 15 bases. The CDR3 is made up of 13 amino acids. CDR1 is SQVTM, CDR2 ANQGSEA, per germline. CDR3 DNA sequence: TGCAGCGTTGTCGCCCGGACCGGGGATGGCTACACCTTC. It codes for CSVVARTGDGYTF. The full variable domain, its missing parts supplied by reference TRBV29-1 and TRBJ1-2, is SAVISQKPSRDICQRGTSLTIQCQVDSQVTMMFWYRQQPGQSLTLIATANQGSEATYESGFVIDKFPISRPNLTFSTLTVSNMSPEDSSIYLCSVVARTGDGYTFGSGTRLTVV.

The chain employs TRBV11-2 and TRBJ2-7, with unresolved D. V shed 1 base and J shed 3 bases, with 10 bases lying between them. The CDR3 has 14 amino acids. The germline CDR1 and CDR2 sequences are SGHAT and FQNNGV. The CDR3 nucleotides are TGTGCCAGCAGCTTAGGGGTGGTACTCTACGAGCAGTACTTC. It is translated as CASSLGVVLYEQYF.

This chain joins TRBV6-6 and TRBJ2-4; D uncertain. There are 15 residues in the CDR3. Germline V CDR1 and CDR2: MNHNY, SVGAGI (reference sequence). Between the trimmed V and J ends, which lost 3 bases and 0 bases, there was a span of 9 bases. In nucleotides, the CDR3 is TGTGCCAGCAGTTATAACAGTTTAGCCAAAAACATTCAGTACTTC. This codes for CASSYNSLAKNIQYF.

This chain joins TRBV6-5 and TRBJ2-7, with D tentatively TRBD2 (5 bases). The CDR3 has 13 amino acids. The germline V and J ends were trimmed by 0 bases and 6 bases, with 9 bases remaining between them. Germline V gives CDR1 MNHEY, CDR2 SVGAGI. The CDR3 DNA sequence: TGTGCCAGCAGTTACTCGAGGGTTGGCGAGCAGTACTTC. It yields the protein CASSYSRVGEQYF.

This sequence joins TRBV5-6 and TRBJ2-1, with a possible D match to TRBD1 (6 bases). Germline V gene data show CDR1 as SGHDT and CDR2 as YYEEEE. This CDR3 has 17 amino acids. V was clipped by 6 bases and J by 4 bases, with 23 bases between them. Here the CDR3 reads CASKILQGNLPYNEQFF. In DNA, the CDR3 is TGTGCCAGCAAAATTCTACAGGGAAACTTACCATACAATGAGCAGTTCTTC.

The V call is TRBV6-1, the J call TRBJ2-7; no clear D gene. CDR1 MNHNS and CDR2 SASEGT come from the germline V gene. Trimming removed 5 bases at V and 0 bases at J, with 8 bases between. The CDR3 totals 13 residues. The chain's CDR3 is CASSSDRSYEQYF. The CDR3 DNA sequence: TGTGCCAGCAGTAGCGACCGCTCCTACGAGCAGTACTTC.

This clone was recorded only once. The chain recombines TRBV28 with TRBJ1-5, with D tentatively TRBD1 (5 bases). Trimming stripped 6 bases from V and 1 base from J, with 16 bases between. Germline loops: CDR1 MDHEN, CDR2 SYDVKM. The length of the CDR3 is 16 residues. The CDR3 sequence: CASRSVGVSSNQPQHF. CDR3 nucleotides: TGTGCCAGCAGGTCAGTGGGGGTAAGCAGCAATCAGCCCCAGCATTTT.

The rearrangement links TRBV27 to TRBJ1-1; TRBD1 agrees at 7 bases. Germline assignment: CDR1 MNHEY and CDR2 SMNVEV (reference sequence). The J segment lost 0 bases and the V segment lost 5 bases, leaving 3 bases of the junction unmatched. CDR3 length: 14 residues. CDR3 coding DNA: TGTGCCAGCAGTCCAGGGGGGATGAACACTGAAGCTTTCTTT. It codes for CASSPGGMNTEAFF.

This chain links TRBV18 with TRBJ1-1, with unresolved D. The CDR3 loop spans 14 amino acids. Germline V gene lookup returns CDR1 KGHSH and CDR2 LQKENI. Trimming pared 0 bases from V and 0 bases from J, leaving 5 bases between. The CDR3 here is CASSPPVLNTEAFF. The CDR3, as DNA: TGTGCCAGCTCACCACCTGTCCTGAACACTGAAGCTTTCTTT. The full variable domain, completed using reference TRBV18 and TRBJ1-1, is NAGVMQNPRHLVRRRGQEARLRCSPMKGHSHVYWYRQLPEEGLKFMVYLQKENIIDESGMPKERFSAEFPKEGPSILRIQQVVRGDSAAYFCASSPPVLNTEAFFGQGTRLTVV.